This TCR beta chain was documented in a study of neurological immune-mediated disorders. Study outcomes and limitations: The absence of any CDR3 amino acid sequence shared by expanded clones across subjects suggests that repertoires were private in all groups.

About this clonotype: The antigen remains undetermined.

TCRdb used MiXCR to reprocess the 5' RACE reads, holding one entry per CDR3 protein. The sample shows 54,000 or so distinct CDR3 sequences, about 3.8% of them seen only once. Trimming pared 7 bases from V and 0 bases from J, leaving 8 bases between. CDR1 and CDR2 from the germline V gene are MNHNS and SASEGT. The CDR3 has 13 amino acids. This receptor was taken from a man in his sixties with multiple sclerosis. The chain is built from TRBV6-1 and TRBJ2-3; D call uncertain. Sequenced input: PBMCs. Written as DNA, the CDR3 is TGTGCCAGCAATCCGCGGAGCACAGATACGCAGTATTTT. Translated, it gives CASNPRSTDTQYF.